What follows are 22 T cell receptor beta chains derived from one specimen sequenced in a study of T-cell memory formation after mild COVID-19. TCRdb itself ran the 5' RACE reads through MiXCR, one entry per CDR3 protein. The sample comprises hundreds of thousands of distinct CDR3 sequences, 18% of which are singletons, and 12% rests with the top ten. Sequencing was done on a sample of PBMCs or a T cell subset sorted from them (not recorded which). These receptors all stem from an adult woman who had mild COVID-19 (a few samples of this study predate the infection). Cell type and time point are not known.

In this sample, this clonotype turned up a few times. The chain combines TRBV28 with TRBJ2-5; 10 bases line up with TRBD1. Losses at the gene ends were 3 bases for V and 2 bases for J; bases not matched to a gene: 9. CDR1 and CDR2 from the germline V gene are MDHEN and SYDVKM. CDR3 length: 17 residues. Here the CDR3 reads CASSLEVPGQGQETQYF. The CDR3 DNA reads as TGTGCCAGCAGTTTGGAGGTCCCGGGACAGGGGCAAGAGACCCAGTACTTC.

This clonotype occurred a few times. The chain carries TRBV6-5 and TRBJ2-7; TRBD2 is a possible D gene (6 bases). CDR1 and CDR2 from the germline V gene are MNHEY and SVGAGI. V was shortened by 2 bases and J by 1 base, with 9 bases between the two germline ends. The CDR3 runs to 14 residues. CDR3 bases: TGTGCCAGCAGTTACCCAGGGAGGTCCTACGAGCAGTACTTC. Protein: CASSYPGRSYEQYF.

In this sample, this clonotype turned up a few times. V is TRBV7-2 and J is TRBJ1-2; the D is unclear. V gave up 1 base and J gave up 6 bases, with 12 bases separating them. The CDR3 extends over 14 amino acids. The V gene's germline CDR1 is SGHTA and CDR2 FQGNSA. CDR3 amino acids: CASSLGLAVHGYTF. CDR3 sequence (DNA): TGTGCCAGCAGCTTAGGGTTGGCAGTTCATGGCTACACCTTC. Drawing the rest from reference TRBV7-2 and TRBJ1-2, the complete variable domain is GAGVSQSPSNKVTEKGKDVELRCDPISGHTALYWYRQSLGQGLEFLIYFQGNSAPDKSGLPSDRFSAERTGGSVSTLTIQRTQQEDSAVYLCASSLGLAVHGYTFGSGTRLTVV.

This clonotype was detected ten times or more. The chain is built from TRBV5-6 and TRBJ2-1, with unresolved D. The CDR3 extends over 15 amino acids. Trimming removed 3 bases at V and 5 bases at J, with 15 bases between. The V gene's germline CDR1 is SGHDT and CDR2 YYEEEE. DNA for the CDR3: TGTGCCAGCAGCTCCTCAATTAGCCGGGACAATGAGCAGTTCTTC. This translates into CASSSSISRDNEQFF.

Ten or more counts support this clonotype. The chain carries TRBV4-3 and TRBJ2-3; TRBD2 agrees at 15 bases. CDR3 length: 16 residues. The ends lost 4 bases at V and 6 bases at J; junction bases unmatched: 5. The germline gives CDR1 LGHNA, CDR2 YSLEER. Written as DNA, the CDR3 is TGCGCCAGCAGCCCGGGACTAGCGGGAGGTTGGGATACGCAGTATTTT. It codes for CASSPGLAGGWDTQYF.

The V and J genes are TRBV7-6 and TRBJ2-7, with 9 bases matching TRBD1. This CDR3 region has 17 residues. Losses at the gene ends were 5 bases for V and 1 base for J; bases not matched to a gene: 12. The V gene's germline CDR1 is SGHVS and CDR2 FNYEAQ. The CDR3 reads CASSPYRPGQGSYEQYF. CDR3 DNA: TGTGCCAGCAGCCCCTACAGACCGGGACAGGGATCCTACGAGCAGTACTTC.

Only a few counts were recorded for this clonotype. This chain connects TRBV12-3 or TRBV12-4 to TRBJ2-2; no firm D call. Trimming took 8 bases from V and 2 from J, leaving 12 bases between them. This CDR3 has 14 amino acids. The CDR3 sequence: CASGKQRNTGELFF. Here the CDR3 DNA reads TGTGCCAGCGGGAAACAGCGCAACACCGGGGAGCTGTTTTTT.

The chain has TRBV7-9 and TRBJ1-5; D may be TRBD1 (6 bases). CDR1 and CDR2 from the germline V gene are SEHNR and FQNEAQ (reference sequence). This CDR3 is 14 amino acids long. V lost 5 bases and J lost 6, with 14 bases in between. As DNA, the CDR3 is TGTGCCAGCAGCAAGGGGGGGGCTGGTCAGCCCCAGCATTTT. This codes for CASSKGGAGQPQHF.

The sample holds one count of this clonotype. This chain joins TRBV2 and TRBJ2-7; D perhaps matches TRBD1 (5 bases). The CDR3 is 12 amino acids. The germline V gene encodes CDR1 SNHLY and CDR2 FYNNEI. Trimming cost V 4 bases and J 7 bases, with 11 bases left between them. CDR3 DNA: TGTGCCAGCAGTGGGGCAGGGTGGGAGCAGTACTTC. Translated, it gives CASSGAGWEQYF.

V and J are TRBV12-3 or TRBV12-4 and TRBJ1-1; D gene ambiguous. The V and J ends lost 5 bases and 3 bases respectively, with 13 bases between them. The CDR3 length is 14 residues. The CDR3 spells CASSPSATDTEAFF. DNA for the CDR3: TGTGCCAGCAGTCCGTCGGCCACGGACACTGAAGCTTTCTTT.

This clonotype was picked up a small number of times. The chain has TRBV6-5 and TRBJ2-7; 7 bases are a match to TRBD2. The CDR3 runs 14 residues. V lost 6 bases and J lost 1; bases outside the gene matches: 6. Germline CDR1 MNHEY, CDR2 SVGAGI. The CDR3 loop is CASRDGGSSYEQYF. CDR3 sequence (DNA): TGTGCCAGCAGAGATGGCGGGAGTTCCTACGAGCAGTACTTC.

The chain uses TRBV20-1 and TRBJ1-2, with D unclear. The V gene's germline CDR1 is DFQATT and CDR2 SNEGSKA (reference sequence). V was shortened by 3 bases and J by 3 bases, with 11 bases between the two germline ends. This CDR3 contains 13 residues. The CDR3 reads CSASRPTYYGYTF. In DNA, the CDR3 is TGCAGTGCTAGTCGGCCGACTTACTATGGCTACACCTTC.

The J gene is TRBJ2-1, the V gene TRBV20-1; D call uncertain. V was shortened by 1 base and J by 2 bases, with 9 bases between the two germline ends. The CDR3 totals 14 residues. Germline CDR1 reads DFQATT; CDR2 reads SNEGSKA (reference sequence). Here the CDR3 reads CSARAFPPYNEQFF. The CDR3 nucleotides read TGCAGTGCTAGAGCTTTCCCACCCTACAATGAGCAGTTCTTC.

This clonotype came up a few times. The chain has TRBV7-2 and TRBJ1-1; D gene unclear. V was pared by 3 bases and J by 6 bases, with 11 bases between. The CDR3 covers 13 residues. Per the germline V gene, CDR1 is SGHTA and CDR2 is FQGNSA. This CDR3 is CASSFPGKPEAFF. The CDR3 nucleotides are TGTGCCAGCAGCTTCCCTGGGAAGCCTGAAGCTTTCTTT.

In its sample, this clonotype was seen a few times. This rearrangement joins TRBV7-3 to TRBJ2-1; perhaps D is TRBD1 or TRBD2 (5 bases each). Trimming took 1 base from V and 5 from J, leaving 9 bases between them. The CDR3 has 14 residues. The germline V gene encodes CDR1 SGHTA and CDR2 FQGTGA. The CDR3 loop is CASSLIGADNEQFF. The CDR3 DNA is TGTGCCAGCAGCTTAATCGGGGCTGACAATGAGCAGTTCTTC.

In its sample, this clonotype was seen a few times. The chain couples TRBV4-1 to TRBJ2-5; 8 positions match TRBD2. V was clipped by 5 bases and J by 5 bases; unmatched bases: 16. The CDR3 has 17 residues. Germline CDR1 is MGHRA and CDR2 is YSYEKL. CDR3 nucleotides: TGCGCCAGCAGCGGAGCCGGCTGGGTCGGGGGGGTTGAGACCCAGTACTTC. It codes for CASSGAGWVGGVETQYF.

The rearrangement joins TRBV6-2 or TRBV6-3 to TRBJ2-1, with D maybe TRBD2 (6 bases). Germline-derived CDR1 and CDR2 are MNHEY and SVGEGT. V was cut by 2 bases and J by 7 bases, with 21 bases left in between. The CDR3 covers 17 residues. The CDR3 DNA sequence: TGTGCCAGCAGTTACGGGGCGGGGCGGAGGTTCGTGAATGAGCAGTTCTTC. As protein: CASSYGAGRRFVNEQFF.

This clonotype was counted a few times. J is TRBJ2-5 and V is TRBV7-9, with 11 bases lining up with TRBD2. Trimming removed 5 bases from V and 4 bases from J; junction bases left unmatched: 6. Germline values: CDR1 SEHNR, CDR2 FQNEAQ (reference sequence). This CDR3 is built from 15 residues. The CDR3 sequence is CASSVRLAGGETQYF. The CDR3 DNA is TGTGCCAGCAGCGTGCGCCTAGCGGGGGGAGAGACCCAGTACTTC.

This clonotype was observed many times. V is TRBV2 and J is TRBJ2-7; a weak D match, TRBD1 (5 bases). The germline V gene has CDR1 SNHLY and CDR2 FYNNEI. V lost 8 bases and J 0 bases, leaving 8 bases between the germline ends. This CDR3 region has 12 residues. Written as DNA, the CDR3 is TGTGCCAGCCGACAGAGCTCCTACGAGCAGTACTTC. Residues: CASRQSSYEQYF.

The V and J genes are TRBV4-1 and TRBJ2-3; TRBD1 or TRBD2 may be the D gene (5 bases each). V gave up 1 base and J gave up 6 bases, with 17 bases separating them. Germline CDR1 reads MGHRA; CDR2 reads YSYEKL. CDR3 length: 16 residues. CDR3 in DNA: TGCGCCAGCAGCCAAGTGGTAGGGGCTTGGGGGGATACGCAGTATTTT. As protein: CASSQVVGAWGDTQYF.

This clonotype was found many times. The chain uses TRBV6-5 and TRBJ2-5; D is undetermined. Trimming cost V 2 bases and J 2 bases, with 12 bases left between them. Germline CDR1 MNHEY, CDR2 SVGAGI. The CDR3 is 15 residues long. This CDR3 reads CASSYAPALQETQYF. CDR3 nucleotides: TGTGCCAGCAGTTACGCGCCGGCGTTGCAAGAGACCCAGTACTTC.

This clonotype was counted only a few times. The chain couples TRBV5-1 to TRBJ2-1, with D unclear. Germline assignment: CDR1 SGHRS and CDR2 YFSETQ. The CDR3 has 15 residues. The V end was cut by 3 bases, the J end by 4 bases, with 14 bases between. The CDR3 region has the DNA TGCGCCAGCAGCTCTTCTATTACTGGGTACAATGAGCAGTTCTTC. Its protein is CASSSSITGYNEQFF.